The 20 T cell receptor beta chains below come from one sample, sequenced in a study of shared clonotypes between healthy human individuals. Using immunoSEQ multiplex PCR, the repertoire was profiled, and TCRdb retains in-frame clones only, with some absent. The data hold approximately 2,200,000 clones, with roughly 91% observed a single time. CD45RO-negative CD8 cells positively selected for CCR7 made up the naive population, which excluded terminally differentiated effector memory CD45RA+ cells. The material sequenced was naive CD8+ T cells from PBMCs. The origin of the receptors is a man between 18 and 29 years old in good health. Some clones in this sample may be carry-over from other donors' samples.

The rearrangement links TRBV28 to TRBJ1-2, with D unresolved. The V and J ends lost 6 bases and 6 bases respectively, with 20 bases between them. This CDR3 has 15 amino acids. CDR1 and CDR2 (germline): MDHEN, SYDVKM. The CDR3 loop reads CASRERLSLSNGYTF. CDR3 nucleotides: TGTGCCAGCAGAGAGCGACTGTCGTTATCTAATGGCTACACCTTC.

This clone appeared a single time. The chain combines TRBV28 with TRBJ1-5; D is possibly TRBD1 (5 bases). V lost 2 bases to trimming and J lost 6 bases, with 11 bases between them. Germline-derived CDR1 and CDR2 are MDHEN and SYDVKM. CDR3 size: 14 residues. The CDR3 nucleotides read TGTGCCAGCAGTTTAAAGGCTGGGGCTCAGCCCCAGCATTTT. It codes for CASSLKAGAQPQHF.

This CDR3 reads CASSINPHRGLETQYF. CDR3 nucleotide sequence: TGTGCCAGTAGTATAAACCCCCACAGGGGCTTAGAGACCCAGTACTTC. The gene calls are TRBV19 and TRBJ2-5; 7 positions agree with TRBD1. The CDR3 spans 16 residues. In germline, CDR1 is LNHDA, CDR2 SQIVND (reference sequence). V was pared by 2 bases and J by 4 bases, with 10 bases of the junction left unmatched.

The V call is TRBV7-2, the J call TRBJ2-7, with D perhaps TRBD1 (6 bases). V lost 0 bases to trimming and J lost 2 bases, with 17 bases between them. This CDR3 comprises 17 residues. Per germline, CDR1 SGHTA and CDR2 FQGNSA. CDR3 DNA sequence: TGTGCCAGCAGCTTAGCGGTTACCGGGACAATTACCTACGAGCAGTACTTC. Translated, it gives CASSLAVTGTITYEQYF.

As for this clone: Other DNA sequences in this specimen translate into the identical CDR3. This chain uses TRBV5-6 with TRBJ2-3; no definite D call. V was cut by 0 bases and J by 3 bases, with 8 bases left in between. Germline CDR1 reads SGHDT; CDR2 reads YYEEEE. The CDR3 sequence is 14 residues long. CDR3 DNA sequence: TGTGCCAGCAGCTTGGCCTCCGGGACAGATACGCAGTATTTT. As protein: CASSLASGTDTQYF.

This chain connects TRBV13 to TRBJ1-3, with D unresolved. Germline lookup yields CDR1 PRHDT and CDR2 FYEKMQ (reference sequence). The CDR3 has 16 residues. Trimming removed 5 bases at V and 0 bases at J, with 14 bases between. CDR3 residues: CASSRLVDVSGNTIYF. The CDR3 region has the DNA TGTGCCAGCAGCCGGCTTGTGGATGTCTCTGGAAACACCATATATTTT. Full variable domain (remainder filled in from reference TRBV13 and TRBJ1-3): AAGVIQSPRHLIKEKRETATLKCYPIPRHDTVYWYQQGPGQDPQFLISFYEKMQSDKGSIPDRFSAQQFSDYHSELNMSSLELGDSALYFCASSRLVDVSGNTIYFGEGSWLTVV.

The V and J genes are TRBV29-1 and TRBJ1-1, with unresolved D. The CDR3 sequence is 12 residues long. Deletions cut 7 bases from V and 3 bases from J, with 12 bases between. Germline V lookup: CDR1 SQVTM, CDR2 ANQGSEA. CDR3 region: CSGILGYTEAFF. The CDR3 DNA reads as TGCAGCGGAATTCTGGGGTACACTGAAGCTTTCTTT.

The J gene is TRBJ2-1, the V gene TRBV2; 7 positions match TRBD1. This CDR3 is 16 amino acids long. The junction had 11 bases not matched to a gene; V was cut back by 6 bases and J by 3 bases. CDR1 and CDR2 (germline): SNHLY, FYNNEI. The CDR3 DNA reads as TGTGCCAGCAGGGGTAAAACAGGGGCGGTCTACAATGAGCAGTTCTTC. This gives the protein CASRGKTGAVYNEQFF.

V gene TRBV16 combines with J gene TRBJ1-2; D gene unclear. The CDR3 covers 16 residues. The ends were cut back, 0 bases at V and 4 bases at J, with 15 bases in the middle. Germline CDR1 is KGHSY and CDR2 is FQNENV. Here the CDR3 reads CASSQSSSSAIYGYTF. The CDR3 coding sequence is TGTGCCAGCAGCCAATCGTCATCCTCGGCGATCTATGGCTACACCTTC.

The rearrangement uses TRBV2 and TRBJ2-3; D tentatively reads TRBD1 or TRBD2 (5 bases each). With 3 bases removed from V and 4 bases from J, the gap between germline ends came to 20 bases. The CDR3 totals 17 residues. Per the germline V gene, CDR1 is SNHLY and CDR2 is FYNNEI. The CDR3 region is CASSEFWGSEVPDTQYF. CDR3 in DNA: TGTGCCAGCAGTGAGTTTTGGGGGAGTGAGGTCCCAGATACGCAGTATTTT.

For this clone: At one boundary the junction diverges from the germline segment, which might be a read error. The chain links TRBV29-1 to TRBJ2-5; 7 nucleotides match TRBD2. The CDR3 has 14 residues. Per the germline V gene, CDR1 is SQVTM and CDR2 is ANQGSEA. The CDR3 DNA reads TGCAGCGCTGAAGGGGACTATTCCAGTTTGGGCCAGTACTTC. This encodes CSAEGDYSSLGQYF. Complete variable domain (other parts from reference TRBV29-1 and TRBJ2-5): SAVISQKPSRDICQRGTSLTIQCQVDSQVTMMFWYRQQPGQSLTLIATANQGSEATYESGFVIDKFPISRPNLTFSTLTVSNMSPEDSSIYLCSAEGDYSSLGQYFGPGTRLLVL.

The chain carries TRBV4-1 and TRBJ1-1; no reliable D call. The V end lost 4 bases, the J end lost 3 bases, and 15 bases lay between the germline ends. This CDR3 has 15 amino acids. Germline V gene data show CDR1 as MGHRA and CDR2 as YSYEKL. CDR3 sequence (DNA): TGCGCCAGCAGCCTGCTGAGCGGACTGGACACTGAAGCTTTCTTT. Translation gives CASSLLSGLDTEAFF.

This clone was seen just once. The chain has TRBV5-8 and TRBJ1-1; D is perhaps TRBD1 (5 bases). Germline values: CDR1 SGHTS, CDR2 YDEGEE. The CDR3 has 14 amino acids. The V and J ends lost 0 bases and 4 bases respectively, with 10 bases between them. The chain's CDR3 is CASSLGQRATEAFF. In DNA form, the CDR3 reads TGTGCCAGCAGCTTGGGACAGAGAGCCACTGAAGCTTTCTTT. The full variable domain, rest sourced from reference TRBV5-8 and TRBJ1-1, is EAGVTQSPTHLIKTRGQQATLRCSPISGHTSVYWYQQALGLGLQFLLWYDEGEERNRGNFPPRFSGRQFPNYSSELNVNALELEDSALYLCASSLGQRATEAFFGQGTRLTVV.

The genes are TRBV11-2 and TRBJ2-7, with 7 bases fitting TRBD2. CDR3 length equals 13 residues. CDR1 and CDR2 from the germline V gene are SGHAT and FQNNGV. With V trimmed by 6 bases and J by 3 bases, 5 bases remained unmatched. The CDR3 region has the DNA TGTGCCAGCAGAGCGGGAAACTACTACGAGCAGTACTTC. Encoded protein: CASRAGNYYEQYF.

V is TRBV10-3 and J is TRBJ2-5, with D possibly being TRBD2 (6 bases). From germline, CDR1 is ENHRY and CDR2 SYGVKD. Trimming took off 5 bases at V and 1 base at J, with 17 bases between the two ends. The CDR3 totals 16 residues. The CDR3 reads CAISRLSRGSQETQYF. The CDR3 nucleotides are TGTGCCATCAGTCGCTTAAGCCGGGGGAGCCAAGAGACCCAGTACTTC.

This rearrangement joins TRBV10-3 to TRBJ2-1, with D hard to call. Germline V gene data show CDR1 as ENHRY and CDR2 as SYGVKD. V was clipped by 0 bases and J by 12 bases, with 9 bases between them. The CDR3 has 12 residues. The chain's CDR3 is CAISESSVGQFF. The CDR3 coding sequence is TGTGCCATCAGTGAGTCTTCCGTCGGGCAGTTCTTC.

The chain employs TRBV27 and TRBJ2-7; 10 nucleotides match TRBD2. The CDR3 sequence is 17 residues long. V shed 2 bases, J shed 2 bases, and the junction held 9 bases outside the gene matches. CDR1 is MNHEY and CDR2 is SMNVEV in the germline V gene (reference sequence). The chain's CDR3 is CASSLRGASGSPYEQYF. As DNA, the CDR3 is TGTGCCAGCAGTTTACGCGGGGCTAGCGGGAGTCCCTACGAGCAGTACTTC.

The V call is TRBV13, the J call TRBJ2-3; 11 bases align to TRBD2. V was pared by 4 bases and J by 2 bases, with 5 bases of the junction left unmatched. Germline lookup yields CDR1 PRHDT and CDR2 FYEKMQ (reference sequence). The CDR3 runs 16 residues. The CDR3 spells CASSSRGLADTDTQYF. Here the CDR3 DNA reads TGTGCCAGCAGCTCCCGGGGACTAGCGGACACAGATACGCAGTATTTT.

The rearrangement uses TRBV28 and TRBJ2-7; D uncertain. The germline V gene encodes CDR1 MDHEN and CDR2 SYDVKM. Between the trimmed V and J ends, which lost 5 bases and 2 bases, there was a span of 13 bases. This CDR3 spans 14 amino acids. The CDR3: CASSVYEGPYEQYF. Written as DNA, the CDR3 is TGTGCCAGCAGTGTTTACGAAGGCCCCTACGAGCAGTACTTC.

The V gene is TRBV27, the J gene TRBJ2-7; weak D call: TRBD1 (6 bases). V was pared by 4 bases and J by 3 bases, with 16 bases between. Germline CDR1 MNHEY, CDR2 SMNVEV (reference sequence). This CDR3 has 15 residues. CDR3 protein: CASSSLGQTSYEQYF. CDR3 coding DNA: TGTGCCAGCAGTTCCCTCGGACAGACCAGCTACGAGCAGTACTTC.